This entry lists 30 T cell receptor beta chains sequenced from one sample in a study of T cell clonality in common variable immunodeficiency. Study results and caveats: Common variable immunodeficiency TCR beta sequences reportedly had fewer deletions and N-nucleotide insertions.

Produced via immunoSEQ multiplex PCR; TCRdb's table is partial and in-frame only. The sample presents around 32,000 clones, none singletons. What these receptors recognize is not known. The material sequenced was peripheral blood mononuclear cells. These receptors were taken from a human donor with common variable immunodeficiency.

Sample share makes this clone medium-sized. The read comes to an end 3 residues before the CDR3 does, leaving the germline J gene to fill in the end. The chain combines TRBV5-1 with TRBJ1-2; a possible D gene is TRBD1 (5 bases). This CDR3 comprises 16 residues. Trimming took off 4 bases at V and 4 bases at J, with 20 bases between the two ends. CDR1 is SGHRS and CDR2 is YFSETQ in the germline V gene. CDR3 amino acids: CASSEGVLPTGYGYTF. Incomplete CDR3 DNA: TGCGCCAGCAGCGAGGGTGTGTTGCCTACAGGCTATGGC.

Ten or more counts support this clone. Sequencing ends 3 residues short of the CDR3 end; the germline J gene provides the rest. The J gene is TRBJ1-4, the V gene TRBV7-2; unclear D gene. The V gene's germline CDR1 is SGHTA and CDR2 FQGNSA. V lost 4 bases and J 4 bases, leaving 13 bases between the germline ends. The CDR3 has 15 amino acids. The CDR3 is CASSYMTGNNEKLFF. Partial CDR3 DNA: TGTGCCAGCAGCTATATGACGGGGAATAATGAAAAA.

Comment on this clone: Read coverage stops 3 residues before the CDR3 terminus; the germline J gene supplies the remainder. V usage is TRBV2 and J usage is TRBJ1-4; D might be TRBD1 (5 bases). Germline-derived CDR1 and CDR2 are SNHLY and FYNNEI. The CDR3 has 15 residues. The covered CDR3 bases are TGTGCCAGCAGTGATCAGGGTATGGATGGGGTGAAA. Its translation: CASSDQGMDGVK. The entire CDR3 protein is CASSDQGMDGVKLFF.

A word on this clone: The CDR3 end is not reached by the read, which stops 3 residues before it; the germline J gene fills it in. The chain uses TRBV20-1 and TRBJ2-7, with D possibly TRBD1 on 5 matching bases. The V end was cut by 3 bases, the J end by 6 bases, with 12 bases between. Germline CDR1 DFQATT, CDR2 SNEGSKA (reference sequence). The CDR3 totals 12 residues. The covered CDR3 bases are TGCAGTGCTAGTCCGACAAGGGGCGAG. The encoded protein is CSASPTRGE. The full-length CDR3 reads as CSASPTRGEQYF.

In this sample, this clone turned up many times. The read ends 3 residues shy of where the CDR3 ends; the end is completed using the germline J gene. V gene TRBV7-8 combines with J gene TRBJ2-1, with D maybe TRBD2 (6 bases). Germline V gene data show CDR1 as SGHVS and CDR2 as FQNEAQ. The CDR3 length is 16 residues. V was cut by 7 bases and J by 6 bases, with 22 bases left in between. The sequenced CDR3 bases are TGTGCCAGCACCTTGACCGGGACCCTAGCGCTCAATGAG. This sequence encodes CASTLTGTLALNE. The full CDR3 reads CASTLTGTLALNEQFF.

This clone was found many times. Read coverage stops 3 residues before the CDR3 terminus; the germline J gene supplies the remainder. This sample includes further DNA sequences coding for the same CDR3. This rearrangement joins TRBV6-2 or TRBV6-3 to TRBJ2-3; no clear D gene. V was clipped by 6 bases and J by 0 bases, with 4 bases between them. This CDR3 is 12 amino acids long. CDR1 is MNHEY, CDR2 SVGEGT, per germline. CDR3 bases read: TGTGCCAGCAGCTTGAGCACAGATACG. This encodes CASSLSTDT. The complete CDR3 reads CASSLSTDTQYF.

The sample holds many counts of this clone. The read is 3 residues too short to cover the CDR3 end, so that end is filled in from the germline J gene. The chain links TRBV11-3 to TRBJ2-5; 8 nucleotides match TRBD2. CDR3 length: 14 amino acids. The J segment lost 7 bases and the V segment lost 5 bases, leaving 9 bases of the junction unmatched. In germline, CDR1 is SGHNT, CDR2 YENEEA. The CDR3 bases that were read are TGTGCCAGCAGCCGGCGGGGGGCCCTTGGGACC. Translated, it gives CASSRRGALGT. The whole CDR3 reads CASSRRGALGTQYF.

A word on this clone: The sequenced fragment ends 3 residues before the CDR3 boundary, so the rest is inferred from the germline J gene. The rearrangement joins TRBV19 to TRBJ1-1, with no clear D. Germline CDR1 reads LNHDA; CDR2 reads SQIVND (reference sequence). The CDR3 is 13 residues long. The covered CDR3 bases are TGTGCCAGTAGTAACCTGGGTGCGGTTTCG. Protein product: CASSNLGAVS. The CDR3 in its entirety is CASSNLGAVSAFF.

This clone was observed a handful of times. The CDR3 goes on 3 residues after the read ends, and that part is filled in from the germline J gene. The chain uses TRBV19 and TRBJ2-1, with 14 bases fitting TRBD2. In germline, CDR1 is LNHDA, CDR2 SQIVND (reference sequence). V lost 0 bases and J lost 3; bases outside the gene matches: 7. This CDR3 comprises 19 residues. CDR3 DNA (partial): TGTGCCAGTAGTATAGATCCCGGGACTAGCGGGGGCTACTACAATGAG. This translates into CASSIDPGTSGGYYNE. The CDR3 as a whole reads CASSIDPGTSGGYYNEQFF. Full variable domain (remainder filled in from reference TRBV19 and TRBJ2-1): DGGITQSPKYLFRKEGQNVTLSCEQNLNHDAMYWYRQDPGQGLRLIYYSQIVNDFQKGDIAEGYSVSREKKESFPLTVTSAQKNPTAFYLCASSIDPGTSGGYYNEQFFGPGTRLTVL.

With respect to this clone: The sequence runs out 3 residues before the end of the CDR3; the remainder is reconstructed from the germline J gene. The chain joins TRBV7-6 to TRBJ1-5, with a weak D call TRBD1 (6 bases). The CDR3 extends over 15 amino acids. The V gene lost 1 base and the J gene lost 5 bases, with 12 bases spanning the gap. From germline, CDR1 is SGHVS and CDR2 FNYEAQ. The CDR3 spells CASSLGAGEDQPQHF. The sequenced CDR3 bases are TGTGCCAGCAGCTTAGGGGCAGGGGAGGATCAGCCC.

About this clone itself: The sequenced fragment ends 3 residues before the CDR3 boundary, so the rest is inferred from the germline J gene. The chain recombines TRBV10-3 with TRBJ2-7, with 7 bases lining up with TRBD1. The V and J ends lost 2 bases and 2 bases, in that order; junction bases with no gene match: 9. The CDR3 runs 16 residues. Germline loops: CDR1 ENHRY, CDR2 SYGVKD. Partial CDR3 DNA: TGTGCCATCAGTGAGCCTAGGGGGCTGGGAACCTACGAG. Translation: CAISEPRGLGTYE. The complete CDR3 protein is CAISEPRGLGTYEQYF.

In its sample, this clone was seen many times. The CDR3 sequence is CASTLTGSDTEAFF. The covered CDR3 bases are TGTGCCAGCACTCTTACAGGGAGCGACACTGAA. J is TRBJ1-1 and V is TRBV7-8; D is perhaps TRBD1 (6 bases). The CDR3 end falls 3 residues outside the read, so it is completed with the germline J gene. This CDR3 spans 14 amino acids. Between the trimmed V and J ends, which lost 7 bases and 3 bases, there was a span of 15 bases. Germline V gene sequence: CDR1 SGHVS, CDR2 FQNEAQ.

Regarding this clone: With the read ending 3 residues before the CDR3 end, the germline J gene is used to fill in that end. The chain uses TRBV5-5 and TRBJ2-7, with D perhaps TRBD1 (5 bases). Trimming stripped 4 bases from V and 0 bases from J, with 11 bases between. Germline loops: CDR1 SGHKS, CDR2 YYEKEE (reference sequence). There are 14 residues in the CDR3. CDR3 DNA, as far as it was read: TGTGCCAGCAGCCGTAAGGGGATCTCCTACGAG. Residues: CASSRKGISYE. The CDR3 reads in full as CASSRKGISYEQYF.

This clone came up a few times. The CDR3 extends 3 residues past the end of the read, so its final part is completed from the germline J gene. The chain carries TRBV19 and TRBJ1-4; a weak D match, TRBD1 (5 bases). The CDR3 has 15 amino acids. In germline, CDR1 is LNHDA, CDR2 SQIVND (reference sequence). V was cut by 7 bases and J by 0 bases, with 12 bases left in between. CDR3 DNA (partial): TGTGCCAGTATTGACAGAAAAACAACTAATGAAAAA. Its protein product is CASIDRKTTNEK. The entire CDR3 protein reads CASIDRKTTNEKLFF.

On this clone itself: Sequencing ends 3 residues short of the CDR3 end; the germline J gene provides the rest. J is TRBJ2-3 and V is TRBV6-2 or TRBV6-3; 11 bases match TRBD2. The CDR3 has 17 residues. Trimming cost V 4 bases and J 2 bases; bases outside gene matches: 8. Germline V gives CDR1 MNHEY, CDR2 SVGEGT. The covered CDR3 bases are TGTGCCAGCAGTTCTGGGGGACTAGCGGTGAACACAGATACG. Protein sequence: CASSSGGLAVNTDT. The complete CDR3 reads CASSSGGLAVNTDTQYF.

This clone was seen ten or more times. The DNA read from the CDR3 is TGTGCCAGCAGCTTAAGCGGGACAGGCGGCCATATA. Encoded protein: CASSLSGTGGHI. Given in full, the CDR3 is CASSLSGTGGHIAFF. The chain couples TRBV7-2 to TRBJ1-1; the match to TRBD1 covers 8 bases. The CDR3 end falls 3 residues outside the read, so it is completed with the germline J gene. The germline V gene has CDR1 SGHTA and CDR2 FQGNSA. The CDR3 covers 15 residues.

Turning to this clone: Read coverage stops 3 residues before the CDR3 terminus; the germline J gene supplies the remainder. J is TRBJ1-1 and V is TRBV2; unclear D gene. The germline V and J ends were trimmed by 2 bases and 0 bases, with 7 bases remaining between them. This CDR3 has 14 amino acids. The germline gives CDR1 SNHLY, CDR2 FYNNEI. Here the CDR3 reads CASSESAVNTEAFF. The DNA read from the CDR3 is TGTGCCAGCAGTGAATCGGCGGTGAACACTGAA.

This clone was counted between two and nine times. The read falls 3 residues short of the CDR3 end, and the missing part is taken from the germline J gene. The V call is TRBV20-1, the J call TRBJ2-7; no clear D. Germline CDR1 DFQATT, CDR2 SNEGSKA (reference sequence). Trimming cost V 3 bases and J 4 bases, with 16 bases left between them. This CDR3 has 14 residues. The CDR3: CSASRLWNRYEQYF. Incomplete CDR3 DNA: TGCAGTGCTAGTAGACTGTGGAATAGGTACGAG.

This clone was detected ten times or more. The read gets to within 3 residues of the CDR3 end, and the germline J gene fills in the rest. The gene calls are TRBV29-1 and TRBJ2-5, with 7 nucleotides matching TRBD2. The germline V gene encodes CDR1 SQVTM and CDR2 ANQGSEA. This CDR3 has 12 residues. V lost 6 bases and J lost 5; bases outside the gene matches: 6. The covered CDR3 bases are TGCAGCGTGCTAGCGGCGGGGGAGACC. As protein: CSVLAAGET. The full CDR3 sequence reads CSVLAAGETQYF.

This clone showed up just a few times. The read halts 3 residues ahead of the CDR3 end, with the missing end drawn from the germline J gene. The chain links TRBV7-3 to TRBJ2-3; perhaps TRBD1 as D (5 bases). Trimming took 5 bases from V and 3 from J, leaving 18 bases between them. This CDR3 has 16 amino acids. Germline assignment: CDR1 SGHTA and CDR2 FQGTGA. CDR3 DNA, as far as it was read: TGTGCCAGCAGCCCCCTGGCAGGGAAGAGAACAGATACG. It specifies CASSPLAGKRTDT. The complete CDR3 reads CASSPLAGKRTDTQYF.

This clone was observed a handful of times. Partial CDR3 DNA: TGTGCCAGTAGCACCCGACAGATTAACTATGGC. This translates into CASSTRQINYG. Given in full, the CDR3 is CASSTRQINYGYTF. The chain combines TRBV19 with TRBJ1-2; a weak D match, TRBD1 (5 bases). The read halts 3 residues ahead of the CDR3 end, with the missing end drawn from the germline J gene. V dropped 6 bases and J dropped 1 base, with 12 bases sitting between them. The CDR3 is made up of 14 amino acids. Germline V gene data show CDR1 as LNHDA and CDR2 as SQIVND (reference sequence).

About this clone itself: The missing CDR3 end, 3 residues past where the read stops, is filled in from the germline J gene. The V call is TRBV7-2, the J call TRBJ2-7; 7 positions match TRBD2. The CDR3 contains 13 residues. Losses at the gene ends were 5 bases for V and 6 bases for J; bases not matched to a gene: 7. Germline CDR1 reads SGHTA; CDR2 reads FQGNSA. CDR3 DNA, as far as it was read: TGTGCCAGCAGCCTTATGCGGGGGTCCGAG. It encodes CASSLMRGSE. Given in full, the CDR3 is CASSLMRGSEQYF. The whole variable domain, filled in from reference TRBV7-2 and TRBJ2-7, reads GAGVSQSPSNKVTEKGKDVELRCDPISGHTALYWYRQSLGQGLEFLIYFQGNSAPDKSGLPSDRFSAERTGGSVSTLTIQRTQQEDSAVYLCASSLMRGSEQYFGPGTRLTVT.

In its sample, this clone was seen a few times. The observed sequence ends 3 residues before the CDR3 terminus, with the missing tail filled in from the germline J gene. J is TRBJ1-2 and V is TRBV29-1, with 8 bases identical to TRBD1. The CDR3 runs to 11 residues. The germline CDR1 and CDR2 sequences are SQVTM and ANQGSEA. CDR3 DNA (partial): TGCAGCGTTGGGTCAGGGGGCGGC. This gives the protein CSVGSGGG. The entire CDR3 sequence reads CSVGSGGGYTF.

This clone has more than one count but fewer than ten. The CDR3 is cut off 3 residues early in the read; its end comes from the germline J gene. V is TRBV19 and J is TRBJ1-2; D is possibly TRBD1 (5 bases). CDR1 and CDR2 from the germline V gene are LNHDA and SQIVND (reference sequence). The CDR3 is 16 residues long. With 1 base removed from V and 1 base from J, the gap between germline ends came to 13 bases. The part of the CDR3 DNA that was read is TGTGCCAGTAGTATAGGCCGACAGTTCTATAACTATGGC. Its translation is CASSIGRQFYNYG. Given in full, the CDR3 is CASSIGRQFYNYGYTF.

This clone was seen a handful of times. Sequencing ends 3 residues short of the CDR3 end; the germline J gene provides the rest. The V and J genes are TRBV19 and TRBJ1-1; D possibly corresponds to TRBD1 (6 bases). Trimming stripped 0 bases from V and 5 bases from J, with 13 bases between. The CDR3 runs to 15 residues. Germline CDR1 LNHDA, CDR2 SQIVND (reference sequence). CDR3 protein: CASSIDLRGRTEAFF. The CDR3 bases that were read are TGTGCCAGTAGTATAGATTTGAGGGGGAGGACTGAA.

This clone has only a few counts. The read ends 3 residues early relative to the CDR3; the germline J gene fills the gap. V is TRBV6-2 or TRBV6-3 and J is TRBJ1-2; D gene uncertain. The CDR3 loop spans 13 amino acids. Germline CDR1 MNHEY, CDR2 SVGEGT. Partial CDR3 DNA: TGTGCCAGCAGTCAATCCCTCGGAGGGGGC. This gives the protein CASSQSLGGG. The full CDR3 protein reads CASSQSLGGGYTF.

This clone came up a few times. The read ends 3 residues early relative to the CDR3; the germline J gene fills the gap. The chain carries TRBV7-6 and TRBJ2-3, with D unclear. The germline CDR1 and CDR2 sequences are SGHVS and FNYEAQ. The CDR3 totals 17 residues. V gave up 4 bases and J gave up 0 bases, with 17 bases separating them. The DNA read from the CDR3 is TGTGCCAGCAGCTCCCTCCCACAGAAATCTAGCACAGATACG. Residues: CASSSLPQKSSTDT. The complete CDR3 reads CASSSLPQKSSTDTQYF.

This clone has only a few counts. The read terminates 3 residues before the CDR3 end, so the remaining end is supplied by the germline J gene. The J gene is TRBJ1-2, the V gene TRBV19; TRBD1 matches at 8 bases. Germline CDR1 is LNHDA and CDR2 is SQIVND (reference sequence). The CDR3 has 14 amino acids. The V gene end was trimmed by 5 bases and the J gene end by 4 bases; junction bases not matched to a gene: 6. The CDR3: CASSLPGGGYGYTF. The covered CDR3 bases are TGTGCCAGTAGTCTTCCAGGGGGCGGCTATGGC. The variable domain in full, completed from reference TRBV19 and TRBJ1-2, reads DGGITQSPKYLFRKEGQNVTLSCEQNLNHDAMYWYRQDPGQGLRLIYYSQIVNDFQKGDIAEGYSVSREKKESFPLTVTSAQKNPTAFYLCASSLPGGGYGYTFGSGTRLTVV.

This clone turned up a few times. The missing CDR3 end, 3 residues past where the read stops, is filled in from the germline J gene. The chain uses TRBV19 and TRBJ1-5; the D gene is possibly TRBD1 (6 bases). The CDR3 contains 13 residues. Germline values: CDR1 LNHDA, CDR2 SQIVND (reference sequence). Trimming stripped 5 bases from V and 6 bases from J, with 11 bases between. CDR3 DNA (partial): TGTGCCAGTAGTGCAGGGGAAGGTCAGCCC. The encoded protein is CASSAGEGQP. From start to end, the CDR3 is CASSAGEGQPQHF.

This clone has a handful of counts. The read comes to an end 3 residues before the CDR3 does, leaving the germline J gene to fill in the end. V gene TRBV7-2 combines with J gene TRBJ1-1, with a possible D match to TRBD1 (5 bases). CDR3 length equals 14 residues. V lost 5 bases, J lost 4 bases, and 14 bases lay in between. The V gene's germline CDR1 is SGHTA and CDR2 FQGNSA. The sequenced CDR3 bases are TGTGCCAGCAGCGCCGACGGGGGGAGCACTGAA. Residues: CASSADGGSTE. The whole CDR3 reads CASSADGGSTEAFF.